This is a list of T cell receptor beta chains from one sample in a study of blood T cells in healthy people across ages. TCRdb passed the 5' RACE reads through MiXCR, listing each CDR3 protein once. Of over 1,500,000 distinct CDR3 sequences listed, less than 50% are singletons. The sample was blood. All receptors derive from a woman aged 35 to 49 in good health. CDR3s include the opening cysteine and the closing phenylalanine or tryptophan. D genes are given only for firm matches. Some rows mark clone size as missing; the rest say once, few, many or name a class of expanded clone.

v_call	j_call	clone_size	cdr3_length	d_call	cdr3_nt	cdr3_aa
TRBV9	TRBJ2-3	once	16	TRBD2	TGTGCCAGCAGCGTTAGCGGGTATCCTAGCACAGATACGCAGTATTTT	CASSVSGYPSTDTQYF
TRBV20-1	TRBJ2-3	-	12	-	TGCAGTGCTCCGGGTTTTGCAGATACGCAGTATTTT	CSAPGFADTQYF
TRBV7-2	TRBJ2-7	once	15	-	TGTGCCAGCAGCAACGCAGGGGCAGGGAGCAATGAGCAGTACTTC	CASSNAGAGSNEQYF
TRBV28	TRBJ2-3	-	16	-	TGTGCCAGCAGTTTAGCCACAGGGTTGGGCACAGATACGCAGTATTTT	CASSLATGLGTDTQYF
TRBV6-1	TRBJ1-2	few	13	-	TGTGCCAGCAGTGAAGGATGGCAGACACAATACACCTTC	CASSEGWQTQYTF
TRBV7-2	TRBJ2-7	many	15	TRBD1	TGTGCCAGCAGCTTCTCGACAGGGCGGGTCTACGAGCAGTACTTC	CASSFSTGRVYEQYF
TRBV3-1	TRBJ1-2	few	13	-	TGTGCCAGCAGCCAAAAAACTCCCTATGGCTACACCTTC	CASSQKTPYGYTF
TRBV28	TRBJ2-5	-	14	-	TGTGCCAGCAGATCCTCCGGACGGCAAGAGACCCAGTACTTC	CASRSSGRQETQYF
TRBV20-1	TRBJ2-5	-	16	TRBD2	TGCAGTGCTAGACCCGGACTAGCGGGAATCCAAGAGACCCAGTACTTC	CSARPGLAGIQETQYF
TRBV20-1	TRBJ1-5	-	15	-	TGCAGTGCTAGAAAGGGGCAGGGGAGCAATCAGCCCCAGCATTTT	CSARKGQGSNQPQHF
TRBV5-1	TRBJ2-7	-	16	TRBD2	TGCGCCAGCAGCTTGTACAGCGGGGGGGCAACCTACGAGCAGTACTTC	CASSLYSGGATYEQYF
TRBV20-1	TRBJ2-1	-	14	TRBD1	TGCAGTGCTTGGACAGGTACCGATAGGTACGAGCAGTTCTTC	CSAWTGTDRYEQFF
TRBV20-1	TRBJ2-1	few	14	TRBD2	TGCAGTGCTAGAGAAGTTATACCTAGCGGGGGACAGTTCTTC	CSAREVIPSGGQFF
TRBV25-1	TRBJ2-5	few	15	TRBD1	TGTGCCAGCAGTGGCCCGGGGACAGGGAGTGAGACCCAGTACTTC	CASSGPGTGSETQYF
TRBV12-3/TRBV12-4	TRBJ2-7	few	14	-	TGTGCCAGCAGTGAAAGGACAGGAGGGGCCGAGCAGTACTTC	CASSERTGGAEQYF
TRBV9	TRBJ2-1	few	15	-	TGTGCCAGCAGCGTAGAGGCGGGCTATCTACAAGTGCAGTTCTTC	CASSVEAGYLQVQFF
TRBV7-2	TRBJ1-1	few	14	-	TGTGCCAGCAGCTTAGCGGGGAGGGGCACTGAAGCTTTCTTT	CASSLAGRGTEAFF
TRBV4-2	TRBJ2-7	-	16	-	TGTGCCAGCAGCCAAGAACCCGGACTGACCACCTACGAGCAGTACTTC	CASSQEPGLTTYEQYF
TRBV7-2	TRBJ1-6	-	17	-	TGTGCCAGCAGCTTAACGGAAAGCAGCTCCTATAATTCACCCCTCCACTTT	CASSLTESSSYNSPLHF
TRBV27	TRBJ1-2	-	15	TRBD1	TGTGCCAGCAGTAAAATCCCTGCAGGGGGCGGTGGCTACACCTTC	CASSKIPAGGGGYTF